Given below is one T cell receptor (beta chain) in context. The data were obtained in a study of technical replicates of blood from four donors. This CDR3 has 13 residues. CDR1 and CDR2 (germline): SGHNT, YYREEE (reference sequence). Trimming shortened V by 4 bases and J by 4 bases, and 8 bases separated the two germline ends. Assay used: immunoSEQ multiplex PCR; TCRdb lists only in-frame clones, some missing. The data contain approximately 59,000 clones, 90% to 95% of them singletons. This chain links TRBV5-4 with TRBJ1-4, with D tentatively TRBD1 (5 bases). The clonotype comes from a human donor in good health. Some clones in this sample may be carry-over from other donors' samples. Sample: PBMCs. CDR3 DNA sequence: TGTGCCAGCAGCCAGGGAAGTAATGAAAAACTGTTTTTT. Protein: CASSQGSNEKLFF.